This T cell receptor beta chain was captured in a study of CD8 T cells in Susac syndrome. Between the trimmed V and J ends, which lost 6 bases and 3 bases, there was a span of 12 bases. In germline, CDR1 is SGHTA, CDR2 FQGNSA. The CDR3 length is 13 residues. Random hexamers served to reverse transcribe about 0.45 to 1 ug RNA. TCRdb re-analysed the immunoSEQ multiplex PCR reads in MiXCR, keeping a single row per CDR3 protein. The sample yields approximately 190,000 distinct CDR3 sequences, 85% to 95% seen once. The rearrangement links TRBV7-2 to TRBJ2-7, with a possible D match to TRBD1 (6 bases). The clonotype comes from a human donor in good health. The sequenced material came from CD4+ T cells from PBMCs. CDR3 sequence reads: CASSNREHYEQYF. The CDR3 DNA is TGTGCCAGCAGTAACAGGGAACACTACGAGCAGTACTTC.